This paragraph covers one TCR beta chain sequence. The sample comes from a study of blood T cell repertoires in COVID-19. On the study more broadly: Samples taken during acute and convalescent COVID-19 were collected in the United States, Italy and Spain. Sample material is recorded as cDNA or gDNA derived from T cells, B-cell-depleted T cells, or PBMCs.

In the authors' workflow: By means of reference gene primer amplification, nucleated cell counts were estimated. Sequenced by immunoSEQ multiplex PCR; TCRdb stores in-frame clones only, minus some. V and J calls and clone size are given by that table; D and trimming were obtained from the DNA. The table has about 82,000 clones, 85% seen once. This receptor was obtained from a man older than 75 with active or convalescent COVID-19. The specimen was peripheral blood.

This chain's CDR3 is CASITDRGGRTEAFF. CDR3 in DNA: TGTGCCAGCATAACGGACAGGGGCGGGAGAACTGAAGCTTTCTTT. This chain links TRBV3-1 (or the pseudogene TRBV3-2) with TRBJ1-1; TRBD1 agrees at 9 bases. From germline, CDR1 is LGHDT and CDR2 YNNKEL (reference sequence). This CDR3 has 15 residues. With V trimmed by 7 bases and J by 5 bases, 11 bases remained unmatched.